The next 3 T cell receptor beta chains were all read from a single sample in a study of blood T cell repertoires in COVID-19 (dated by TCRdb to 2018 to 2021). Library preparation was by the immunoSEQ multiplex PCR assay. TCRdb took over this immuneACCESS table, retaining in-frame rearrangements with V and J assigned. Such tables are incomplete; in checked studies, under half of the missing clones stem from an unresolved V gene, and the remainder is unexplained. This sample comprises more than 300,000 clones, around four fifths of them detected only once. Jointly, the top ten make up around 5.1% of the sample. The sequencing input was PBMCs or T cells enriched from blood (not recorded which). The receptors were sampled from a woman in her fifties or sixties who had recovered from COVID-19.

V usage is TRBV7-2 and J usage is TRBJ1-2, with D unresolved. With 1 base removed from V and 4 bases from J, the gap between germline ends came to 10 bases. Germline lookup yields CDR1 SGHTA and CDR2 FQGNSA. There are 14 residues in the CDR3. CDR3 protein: CASSLGPGTYGYTF. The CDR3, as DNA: TGTGCCAGCAGCTTAGGTCCGGGTACCTATGGCTACACCTTC.

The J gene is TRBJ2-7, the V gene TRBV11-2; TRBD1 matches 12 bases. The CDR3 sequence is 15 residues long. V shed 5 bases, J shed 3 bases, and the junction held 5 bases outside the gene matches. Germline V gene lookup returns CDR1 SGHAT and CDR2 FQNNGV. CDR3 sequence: CASSLRDRGHYEQYF. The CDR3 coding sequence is TGTGCCAGCAGCCTCCGGGACAGGGGGCACTACGAGCAGTACTTC.

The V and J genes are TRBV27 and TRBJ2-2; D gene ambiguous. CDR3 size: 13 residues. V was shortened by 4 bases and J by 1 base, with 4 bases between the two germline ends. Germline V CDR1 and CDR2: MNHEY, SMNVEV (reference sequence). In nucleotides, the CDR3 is TGTGCCAGCAGTTCTCTGAACACCGGGGAGCTGTTTTTT. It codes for CASSSLNTGELFF.